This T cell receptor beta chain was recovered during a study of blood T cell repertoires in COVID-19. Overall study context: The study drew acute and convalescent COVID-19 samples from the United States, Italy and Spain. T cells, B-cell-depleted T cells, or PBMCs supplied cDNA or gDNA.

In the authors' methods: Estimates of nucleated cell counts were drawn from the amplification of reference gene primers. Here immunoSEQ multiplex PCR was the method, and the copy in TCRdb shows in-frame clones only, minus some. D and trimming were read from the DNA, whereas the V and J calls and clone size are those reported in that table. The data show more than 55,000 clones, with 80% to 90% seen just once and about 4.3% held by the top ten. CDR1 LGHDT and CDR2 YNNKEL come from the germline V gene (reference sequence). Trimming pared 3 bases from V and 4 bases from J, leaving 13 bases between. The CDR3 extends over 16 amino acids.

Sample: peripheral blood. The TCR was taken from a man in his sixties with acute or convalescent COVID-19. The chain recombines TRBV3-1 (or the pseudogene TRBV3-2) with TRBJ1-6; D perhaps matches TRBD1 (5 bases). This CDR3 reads CASSQNHQGYNSPLHF. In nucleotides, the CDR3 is TGTGCCAGCAGCCAGAACCACCAGGGTTATAATTCACCCCTCCACTTT.